These 10 T cell receptor beta chains were all obtained from the same sample, sequenced in a study of blood T cell repertoires in COVID-19 (TCRdb year 2020). Libraries came from the immunoSEQ multiplex PCR assay. TCRdb re-hosts the immuneACCESS table, in-frame sequences only. Its copies lack some clones; in the studies checked, an unresolved V gene accounts for under half of them, and the cause for the rest is not known. Here the sample has about 150,000 clones; about 80% occur a single time. Approximately 9.1% of the sample goes to the ten largest clones. The material sequenced was PBMCs or T cells enriched from blood (not recorded which). All receptors come from a man in his forties or fifties who had recovered from COVID-19.

This clone has more than one count but fewer than ten. The V and J genes are TRBV7-3 and TRBJ2-2; 13 bases agree with TRBD2. CDR1 SGHTA and CDR2 FQGTGA come from the germline V gene. The CDR3 runs 15 residues. V lost 6 bases and J lost 4; bases outside the gene matches: 2. Here the CDR3 reads CASRRTSGGTGELFF. The CDR3 region has the DNA TGTGCCAGCAGACGGACTAGCGGGGGCACCGGGGAGCTGTTTTTT.

This chain uses TRBV5-6 with TRBJ1-2, with 7 bases that match TRBD1. CDR1 and CDR2 (germline): SGHDT, YYEEEE. V trimming: 3 bases; J trimming: 0 bases; junction bases outside the gene matches: 8. The CDR3 is 16 amino acids. CDR3 DNA sequence: TGTGCCAGCAGCTCATGGACAGGAGTCTCTAACTATGGCTACACCTTC. This translates into CASSSWTGVSNYGYTF.

This clone showed up just a few times. The chain links TRBV30 to TRBJ1-2, with 7 bases fitting TRBD1. Per the germline V gene, CDR1 is GTSNPN and CDR2 is SVGIG (reference sequence). The CDR3 contains 14 residues. V was pared by 2 bases and J by 6 bases, with 9 bases of the junction left unmatched. This CDR3 is CAWSTGTAGNGYTF. CDR3 in DNA: TGTGCCTGGAGTACCGGGACAGCCGGAAATGGCTACACCTTC.

The CDR3 DNA reads as TGTGCCAGCAGTTACCGACAGGGAGGCTTTGACGAGCAGTACTTC. It is translated as CASSYRQGGFDEQYF. The V and J genes are TRBV6-5 and TRBJ2-7, with D possibly being TRBD1 (7 bases). Trimming removed 2 bases from V and 5 bases from J, with 16 bases in between. This CDR3 comprises 15 residues. The V gene's germline CDR1 is MNHEY and CDR2 SVGAGI.

The table lists this clone with a count of one. This chain uses TRBV29-1 with TRBJ2-6; 8 positions match TRBD1. The CDR3 consists of 19 residues. Trimming at V came to 7 bases and at J to 5 bases, leaving 22 bases not matched to a gene. The germline V gene encodes CDR1 SQVTM and CDR2 ANQGSEA. CDR3 DNA sequence: TGCAGCGCACCAGGCGGGACAGGCGCCCCGGCGACCTGGGCCAACGTCCTGACTTTC. Residues: CSAPGGTGAPATWANVLTF.

On this clone: The junction and the germline gene differ at one end; a read error may be behind it. The chain employs TRBV7-9 and TRBJ2-2; 7 nucleotides match TRBD2. Germline assignment: CDR1 SEHNR and CDR2 FQNEAQ (reference sequence). The CDR3 is made up of 14 amino acids. CDR3 sequence reads: CASSSNRGVGELFF. The DNA of the CDR3 is TGTGCTAGCAGCTCCAACCGGGGGGTCGGGGAGCTGTTTTTT.

The chain recombines TRBV7-9 with TRBJ2-3, with D unresolved. Germline CDR1 and CDR2: SEHNR and FQNEAQ (reference sequence). Trimming pared 1 base from V and 0 bases from J, leaving 8 bases between. The CDR3 has 15 amino acids. CDR3 in amino acids: CASSLDQTSTDTQYF. The CDR3 DNA reads as TGTGCCAGCAGCTTAGACCAAACTAGCACAGATACGCAGTATTTT. The full variable domain, completed using reference TRBV7-9 and TRBJ2-3, is DTGVSQNPRHKITKRGQNVTFRCDPISEHNRLYWYRQTLGQGPEFLTYFQNEAQLEKSRLLSDRFSAERPKGSFSTLEIQRTEQGDSAMYLCASSLDQTSTDTQYFGPGTRLTVL.

The V and J genes are TRBV7-8 and TRBJ2-7, with 7 bases lining up with TRBD1. This CDR3 region has 13 residues. J lost 3 bases, V lost 3 bases, and 2 bases had no gene match. Per the germline V gene, CDR1 is SGHVS and CDR2 is FQNEAQ. The CDR3 nucleotides read TGTGCCAGCAGCTTCCCAGGGGGCTACGAGCAGTACTTC. This translates into CASSFPGGYEQYF.

The chain is built from TRBV10-3 and TRBJ2-1; 10 nucleotides agree with TRBD2. The CDR3 contains 19 residues. The trim removed 0 bases at V and 0 bases at J, leaving 8 bases unmatched. Germline CDR1 reads ENHRY; CDR2 reads SYGVKD. The CDR3 reads CAISESGLAGVHSYNEQFF. The CDR3 coding sequence is TGTGCCATCAGTGAGTCTGGTCTAGCGGGGGTGCACTCCTACAATGAGCAGTTCTTC.

This clone has a handful of counts. Written as DNA, the CDR3 is TGTGCCAGCAGCTTTAGCGGGGGGGCCTACGAGCAGTACTTC. This codes for CASSFSGGAYEQYF. V gene TRBV7-2 combines with J gene TRBJ2-7; 11 bases line up with TRBD2. After removal of 3 bases from V and 2 bases from J, the junction contained 0 bases not matched to a gene. The germline CDR1 and CDR2 sequences are SGHTA and FQGNSA. This CDR3 is built from 14 residues.